The following is a T cell receptor (beta chain) sequence with its context. What it binds is not known. It was with 60 Vbeta and 13 Jbeta primers that the PCR ran. Sequencing was performed with immunoSEQ multiplex PCR; in TCRdb, only in-frame clones are kept and a portion is missing. Of roughly 100,000 clones listed, roughly 60% are singletons. The data were taken from a study of cytomegalovirus exposure and HLA in healthy donors. Study observations and caveats: Available immune exposure information covered CMV serostatus only. Many donors carried some public TCRs, although rarity characterized most TCR sequences.

The CDR3 covers 16 residues. The germline V and J ends were trimmed by 4 bases and 0 bases, with 16 bases remaining between them. CDR1 and CDR2 from the germline V gene are MGHRA and YSYEKL. This rearrangement joins TRBV4-1 to TRBJ2-7, with a possible D match to TRBD2 (7 bases). Material: PBMCs. The origin of this receptor is a human donor in good health. The CDR3 DNA follows: TGCGCCAGCAGCCCCCCGGGGGGCGAAAGCTCCTACGAGCAGTACTTC. This codes for CASSPPGGESSYEQYF.